This entry lists 31 T cell receptor beta chains sequenced from one sample in a study of T and B cells in COVID-19 patients. Each TRB amplification used about 250-550 ng of genomic DNA from blood. Multiplex PCR with BIOMED2 TRB-A/B primer pools amplified TRB rearrangements. TCRdb called the multiplex PCR reads again in MiXCR, with one record for every CDR3 protein. The repertoire includes some 8,100 distinct CDR3 sequences, roughly 23% of them detected once, and almost 6.5% sits in the top ten. The sequenced material came from blood. The receptors here all came from a human donor who had recovered from COVID-19.

This clonotype was found a few times. The rearrangement links TRBV14 to TRBJ1-2; D is uncertain. The germline V and J ends were trimmed by 2 bases and 4 bases, with 5 bases remaining between them. Per the germline V gene, CDR1 is SGHDN and CDR2 is FVKESK. The CDR3 length is 12 residues. The CDR3 loop reads CASSQLSYGYTF. CDR3 bases: TGTGCCAGCAGCCAATTAAGCTATGGCTACACCTTC.

In this sample, this clonotype turned up a few times. The V call is TRBV7-2, the J call TRBJ1-5; possibly TRBD1 for D (5 bases). The CDR3 runs to 16 residues. The V end was cut by 4 bases, the J end by 3 bases, with 16 bases between. CDR1 is SGHTA, CDR2 FQGNSA, per germline. The CDR3 spells CASSWQWGGVNQPQHF. The CDR3 coding sequence is TGTGCCAGCAGCTGGCAATGGGGGGGAGTCAATCAGCCCCAGCATTTT.

The rearrangement joins TRBV15 to TRBJ1-2; 10 nucleotides agree with TRBD1. The V and J ends lost 6 bases and 4 bases, in that order; junction bases with no gene match: 14. The CDR3 extends over 17 amino acids. The V gene's germline CDR1 is LNHNV and CDR2 YYDKDF (reference sequence). The DNA for the CDR3 is TGTGCCACCAGTCCCGACAGGGGGCCCCATCCCTTCTATGGCTACACCTTC. This sequence encodes CATSPDRGPHPFYGYTF.

This clonotype is labeled as medium-sized. This chain connects TRBV29-1 to TRBJ1-2; 8 bases are a match to TRBD1. V dropped 0 bases and J dropped 7; count of bases not matched to a gene: 13. Germline CDR1 is SQVTM and CDR2 is ANQGSEA. The CDR3 contains 16 residues. The CDR3 sequence: CSVEELGQATVGGYTF. Written as DNA, the CDR3 is TGCAGCGTTGAAGAATTGGGACAGGCCACCGTTGGTGGCTACACCTTC. The entire variable domain, with the rest obtained from reference TRBV29-1 and TRBJ1-2, is as follows: SAVISQKPSRDICQRGTSLTIQCQVDSQVTMMFWYRQQPGQSLTLIATANQGSEATYESGFVIDKFPISRPNLTFSTLTVSNMSPEDSSIYLCSVEELGQATVGGYTFGSGTRLTVV.

V and J are TRBV20-1 and TRBJ2-7; 9 bases are a match to TRBD2. Germline loops: CDR1 DFQATT, CDR2 SNEGSKA (reference sequence). The CDR3 spans 15 residues. V trimming: 0 bases; J trimming: 5 bases; junction bases outside the gene matches: 8. CDR3 region: CSARDSDSGSNEQYF. The DNA for the CDR3 is TGCAGTGCTAGAGATTCTGATAGCGGGAGTAACGAGCAGTACTTC.

The genes are TRBV20-1 and TRBJ1-5, with no clear D. CDR1 and CDR2 (germline): DFQATT, SNEGSKA (reference sequence). V lost 1 base and J 0 bases, leaving 10 bases between the germline ends. CDR3 length equals 15 residues. CDR3 protein: CSARGNTSSNQPQHF. Here the CDR3 DNA reads TGCAGTGCTAGAGGGAACACGTCTAGCAATCAGCCCCAGCATTTT.

Relative to its sample, this clonotype is medium-sized (0.01 to 0.1%). V and J are TRBV6-5 and TRBJ2-2; TRBD2 matches 7 bases. The V segment lost 7 bases and the J segment 2 bases; nucleotides outside the gene matches: 13. Germline CDR1 is MNHEY and CDR2 is SVGAGI. The CDR3 is made up of 17 amino acids. CDR3 nucleotides: TGTGCCAGCATCGACCTCTTCGGGACTAAAAACACCGGGGAGCTGTTTTTT. This codes for CASIDLFGTKNTGELFF.

Many counts were recorded for this clonotype. The chain carries TRBV5-1 and TRBJ2-3; TRBD2 agrees at 7 bases. There are 15 residues in the CDR3. Germline CDR1 and CDR2: SGHRS and YFSETQ. V lost 2 bases to trimming and J lost 0 bases; unmatched junction nucleotides: 3. This chain's CDR3 is CASSLQRGSTDTQYF. The CDR3 coding sequence is TGCGCCAGCAGCTTACAGCGGGGAAGCACAGATACGCAGTATTTT.

This clonotype has a handful of counts. This chain links TRBV9 with TRBJ2-1; D remains unclear. Trimming cost V 2 bases and J 9 bases, with 9 bases left between them. The CDR3 length is 12 residues. CDR1 is SGDLS and CDR2 is YYNGEE in the germline V gene. CDR3 in amino acids: CASSVDGFEQFF. The CDR3 bases are TGTGCCAGCAGCGTCGACGGGTTTGAGCAGTTCTTC.

This clonotype was recorded many times. The chain joins TRBV6-1 to TRBJ1-5; D possibly corresponds to TRBD1 (5 bases). Trimming removed 6 bases from V and 2 bases from J, with 17 bases in between. The CDR3 has 16 amino acids. Germline assignment: CDR1 MNHNS and CDR2 SASEGT. CDR3 coding DNA: TGTGCCAGCAGGGTCACCTATCAGGGCGGCAATCAGCCCCAGCATTTT. It is translated as CASRVTYQGGNQPQHF.

This clonotype counts as medium-sized. This chain joins TRBV6-5 and TRBJ1-1; unclear D gene. This CDR3 has 12 amino acids. Deletions cut 5 bases from V and 8 bases from J, with 12 bases between. Germline CDR1 reads MNHEY; CDR2 reads SVGAGI. CDR3 in amino acids: CASSTDMGEAFF. As DNA, the CDR3 is TGTGCCAGCAGTACCGACATGGGGGAAGCTTTCTTT.

The chain recombines TRBV11-2 with TRBJ2-5; 7 bases align to TRBD1. The CDR3 has 13 amino acids. Germline V gives CDR1 SGHAT, CDR2 FQNNGV. The V and J ends lost 6 bases and 4 bases, in that order; junction bases with no gene match: 5. CDR3 bases: TGTGCCAGCAGGGGACAGACAAGAGAGACCCAGTACTTC. Encoded protein: CASRGQTRETQYF.

This clonotype is termed medium-sized. The rearrangement joins TRBV30 to TRBJ2-3; 8 nucleotides agree with TRBD1. V trimming: 7 bases; J trimming: 2 bases; junction bases outside the gene matches: 14. Germline CDR1 is GTSNPN and CDR2 is SVGIG (reference sequence). CDR3 length: 16 amino acids. For the CDR3, the DNA is TGTGCCTTGTTGGACCGCTACAGGGGGTTCACAGATACGCAGTATTTT. This translates into CALLDRYRGFTDTQYF.

This clonotype has at least ten counts. The DNA of the CDR3 is TGTGCCAGCAGTTACGGGGGTTCAGCTTTCTTT. Translating it yields CASSYGGSAFF. The chain links TRBV6-5 to TRBJ1-1; D is possibly TRBD1 (5 bases). The CDR3 spans 11 residues. Deletions cut 2 bases from V and 10 bases from J, with 8 bases between. Germline values: CDR1 MNHEY, CDR2 SVGAGI.

This clonotype was counted many times. The rearrangement joins TRBV5-8 to TRBJ2-3; perhaps D is TRBD1 or TRBD2 (5 bases each). The CDR3 runs to 15 residues. V lost 2 bases and J lost 2, with 12 bases in between. The germline gives CDR1 SGHTS, CDR2 YDEGEE. As DNA, the CDR3 is TGTGCCAGCAGCTTCCGGGACCCAATCACAGATACGCAGTATTTT. Protein sequence: CASSFRDPITDTQYF.

This clonotype is termed medium-sized. The chain recombines TRBV13 with TRBJ2-7; D tentatively fits TRBD1 or TRBD2 (5 bases each). The CDR3 is 15 amino acids. V lost 1 base and J lost 6, with 16 bases in between. Germline V lookup: CDR1 PRHDT, CDR2 FYEKMQ (reference sequence). CDR3 in amino acids: CASSLVPGPQPEQYF. Here the CDR3 DNA reads TGTGCCAGCAGCTTAGTCCCGGGACCCCAGCCCGAGCAGTACTTC.

The chain has TRBV7-3 and TRBJ2-3; TRBD2 might be the D (6 bases). The CDR3 loop spans 17 amino acids. The V and J ends lost 4 bases and 11 bases respectively, with 28 bases between them. Germline-derived CDR1 and CDR2 are SGHTA and FQGTGA. CDR3 nucleotide sequence: TGTGCCAGCAGCTCCGCTGGAGGGTCGCCGGAGAACGTTGGGCAGTATTTT. The encoded protein is CASSSAGGSPENVGQYF.

This clonotype was found once. V is TRBV7-2 and J is TRBJ1-3; no definite D call. The CDR3 has 16 amino acids. The V end lost 4 bases, the J end lost 2 bases, and 15 bases lay between the germline ends. The V gene's germline CDR1 is SGHTA and CDR2 FQGNSA. Here the CDR3 reads CASSYSSLLTGNTIYF. As DNA, the CDR3 is TGTGCCAGCAGCTATAGCAGCCTATTAACTGGAAACACCATATATTTT. The variable domain in full, completed from reference TRBV7-2 and TRBJ1-3, reads GAGVSQSPSNKVTEKGKDVELRCDPISGHTALYWYRQSLGQGLEFLIYFQGNSAPDKSGLPSDRFSAERTGGSVSTLTIQRTQQEDSAVYLCASSYSSLLTGNTIYFGEGSWLTVV.

This clonotype is medium-sized (0.01 to 0.1%) by share. This sequence joins TRBV6-1 and TRBJ2-3; tentative D call: TRBD2 (5 bases). The CDR3 is 15 amino acids. V was clipped by 4 bases and J by 3 bases, with 14 bases between them. Germline values: CDR1 MNHNS, CDR2 SASEGT. The CDR3 nucleotides read TGTGCCAGCAGTGGGTCGGACTTTAAGACAGATACGCAGTATTTT. This codes for CASSGSDFKTDTQYF.

This chain links TRBV10-3 with TRBJ1-4, with 8 bases that match TRBD1. V trimming: 3 bases; J trimming: 7 bases; junction bases outside the gene matches: 10. Germline V lookup: CDR1 ENHRY, CDR2 SYGVKD. The CDR3 has 16 amino acids. In nucleotides, the CDR3 is TGTGCCATCAGTGACGCCTTGACAGGGGCAAGTGAAAAACTGTTTTTT. It translates to CAISDALTGASEKLFF.

In its sample, this clonotype was seen many times. The chain carries TRBV13 and TRBJ2-1; TRBD2 might be the D (7 bases). CDR1 is PRHDT, CDR2 FYEKMQ, per germline (reference sequence). V shed 1 base and J shed 10 bases, with 17 bases lying between them. The length of the CDR3 is 15 residues. As DNA, the CDR3 is TGTGCCAGCAGCTTAGTTGGGCAGGGGAGGGAGGAGCAGTTCTTC. This codes for CASSLVGQGREEQFF.

In its sample, this clonotype ranks as medium-sized. The V and J genes are TRBV19 and TRBJ1-2; D not resolved. V lost 10 bases and J 6 bases, leaving 9 bases between the germline ends. The germline gives CDR1 LNHDA, CDR2 SQIVND (reference sequence). This CDR3 has 10 residues. Written as DNA, the CDR3 is TGTGCCACCACGGGGAATGGCTACACCTTC. As protein: CATTGNGYTF.

By frequency in the sample, this clonotype is medium-sized. V gene TRBV19 combines with J gene TRBJ1-3; unclear D gene. This CDR3 has 14 amino acids. CDR1 and CDR2 (germline): LNHDA, SQIVND (reference sequence). V lost 1 base and J lost 5, with 9 bases in between. The CDR3 spells CASSIVGLRNTIYF. CDR3 DNA: TGTGCCAGTAGTATAGTAGGGCTGCGAAACACCATATATTTT.

This clonotype is large within its sample. The gene calls are TRBV13 and TRBJ1-5; TRBD1 matches 8 bases. Germline values: CDR1 PRHDT, CDR2 FYEKMQ (reference sequence). J gave up 5 bases and V 1 base, and 13 bases lay outside the gene matches. The CDR3 is 18 residues long. CDR3: CASSLAGGGEPRDQPQHF. The CDR3 DNA reads as TGTGCCAGCAGCTTAGCAGGGGGCGGCGAACCTAGAGATCAGCCCCAGCATTTT.

This clonotype appeared a few times. This chain connects TRBV7-9 to TRBJ2-1; D possibly corresponds to TRBD2 (7 bases). The CDR3 extends over 16 amino acids. Germline V CDR1 and CDR2: SEHNR, FQNEAQ (reference sequence). V was pared by 2 bases and J by 2 bases, with 13 bases between. The CDR3 is CASSLHGGGAYNEQFF. Written as DNA, the CDR3 is TGTGCCAGCAGCTTACACGGCGGGGGCGCCTACAATGAGCAGTTCTTC.

This rearrangement joins TRBV7-2 to TRBJ2-2; 12 nucleotides line up with TRBD1. The CDR3 consists of 16 residues. V dropped 5 bases and J dropped 7; count of bases not matched to a gene: 8. Looked up from germline, CDR1 is SGHTA and CDR2 is FQGNSA. CDR3 region: CASSHPGTGGIGELFF. CDR3 DNA sequence: TGTGCCAGCAGCCACCCGGGGACAGGGGGCATCGGGGAGCTGTTTTTT. Together with reference TRBV7-2 and TRBJ2-2, the CDR3 gives the full variable domain: GAGVSQSPSNKVTEKGKDVELRCDPISGHTALYWYRQSLGQGLEFLIYFQGNSAPDKSGLPSDRFSAERTGGSVSTLTIQRTQQEDSAVYLCASSHPGTGGIGELFFGEGSRLTVL.

This clonotype was observed a handful of times. The chain employs TRBV5-1 and TRBJ1-4; the D gene is possibly TRBD1 (5 bases). Between the trimmed V and J ends, which lost 3 bases and 2 bases, there was a span of 8 bases. Per the germline V gene, CDR1 is SGHRS and CDR2 is YFSETQ. This CDR3 has 14 amino acids. For the CDR3, the DNA is TGCGCCAGCAGCTGGTGGGGGACTAATGAAAAACTGTTTTTT. Protein product: CASSWWGTNEKLFF.

Ten or more counts support this clonotype. V and J are TRBV18 and TRBJ2-1; D not resolved. The CDR3 extends over 15 amino acids. Germline assignment: CDR1 KGHSH and CDR2 LQKENI. Trimming left V 0 bases short and J 4 bases short, with 10 bases between. The CDR3, as DNA: TGTGCCAGCTCACCACCCCTAGATCCATACAATGAGCAGTTCTTC. This translates into CASSPPLDPYNEQFF.

By sample share, this clonotype is large (0.1 to 1%). This chain uses TRBV29-1 with TRBJ2-7; 10 bases agree with TRBD1. The CDR3 is 13 residues long. J was trimmed by 11 bases and V by 6 bases; bases with no gene match: 13. In germline, CDR1 is SQVTM, CDR2 ANQGSEA. Here the CDR3 DNA reads TGCAGCGTGCTACCGGGACAGGGGAGGGTGGAGTACTTC. It specifies CSVLPGQGRVEYF.

There are a few counts of this clonotype. CDR3 loop: CASSPTTNQPQHF. The CDR3 coding sequence is TGTGCCAGCAGCCCCACGACCAATCAGCCCCAGCATTTT. The chain combines TRBV7-2 with TRBJ1-5, with unresolved D. CDR1 and CDR2 from the germline V gene are SGHTA and FQGNSA. The length of the CDR3 is 13 residues. V lost 5 bases, J lost 3 bases, and 8 bases lay in between.

In its sample, this clonotype was seen many times. The genes are TRBV6-6 and TRBJ1-3; D is uncertain. Trimming took 6 bases from V and 1 from J, leaving 10 bases between them. This CDR3 spans 14 amino acids. Germline CDR1 reads MNHNY; CDR2 reads SVGAGI (reference sequence). The chain's CDR3 is CASRRTDSGNTIYF. In DNA form, the CDR3 reads TGTGCCAGCAGGAGGACTGATTCTGGAAACACCATATATTTT.